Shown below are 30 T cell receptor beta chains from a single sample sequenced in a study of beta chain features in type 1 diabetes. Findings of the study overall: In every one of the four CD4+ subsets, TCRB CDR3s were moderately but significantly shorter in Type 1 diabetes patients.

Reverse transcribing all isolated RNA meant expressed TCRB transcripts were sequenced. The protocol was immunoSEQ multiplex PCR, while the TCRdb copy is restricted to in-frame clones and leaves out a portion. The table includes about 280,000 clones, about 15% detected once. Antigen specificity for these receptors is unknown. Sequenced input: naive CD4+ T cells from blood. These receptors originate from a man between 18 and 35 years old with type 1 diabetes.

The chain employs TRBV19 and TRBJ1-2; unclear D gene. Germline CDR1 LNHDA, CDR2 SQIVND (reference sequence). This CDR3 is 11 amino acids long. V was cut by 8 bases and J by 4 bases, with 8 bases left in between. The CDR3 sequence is CASPQSYGYTF. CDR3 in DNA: TGTGCCAGTCCCCAGTCCTATGGCTACACCTTC.

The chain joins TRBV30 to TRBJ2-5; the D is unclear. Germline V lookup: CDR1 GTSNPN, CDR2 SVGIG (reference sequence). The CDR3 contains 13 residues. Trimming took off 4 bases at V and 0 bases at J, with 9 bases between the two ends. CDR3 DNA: TGTGCCTGGACCGCACAGTACCAAGAGACCCAGTACTTC. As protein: CAWTAQYQETQYF.

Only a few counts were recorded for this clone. The CDR3 spells CASSPTGGPDTQYF. The CDR3 DNA follows: TGTGCCAGTAGCCCGACAGGGGGCCCAGATACGCAGTATTTT. The V and J genes are TRBV19 and TRBJ2-3, with 10 bases fitting TRBD1. Germline V gives CDR1 LNHDA, CDR2 SQIVND (reference sequence). CDR3 length equals 14 residues. The V segment lost 6 bases and the J segment 4 bases; nucleotides outside the gene matches: 4.

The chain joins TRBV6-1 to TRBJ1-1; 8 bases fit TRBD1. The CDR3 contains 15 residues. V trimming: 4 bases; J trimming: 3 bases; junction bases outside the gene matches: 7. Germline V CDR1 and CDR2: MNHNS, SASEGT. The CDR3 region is CASSVFQGAHTEAFF. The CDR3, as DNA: TGTGCCAGCAGTGTATTCCAGGGGGCCCACACTGAAGCTTTCTTT.

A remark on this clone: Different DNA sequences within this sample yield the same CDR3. The CDR3 region is CASSPGGGETQYF. CDR3 sequence (DNA): TGTGCCAGCTCACCTGGGGGAGGAGAGACCCAGTACTTC. The V call is TRBV18, the J call TRBJ2-5, with a weak D call TRBD2 (6 bases). Germline lookup yields CDR1 KGHSH and CDR2 LQKENI. The CDR3 extends over 13 amino acids. Trimming shortened V by 3 bases and J by 4 bases, and 9 bases separated the two germline ends.

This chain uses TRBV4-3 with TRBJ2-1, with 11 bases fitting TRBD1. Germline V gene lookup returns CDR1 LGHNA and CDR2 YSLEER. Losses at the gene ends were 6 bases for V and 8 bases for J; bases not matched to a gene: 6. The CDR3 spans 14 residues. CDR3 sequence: CASRRTGGWDEQFF. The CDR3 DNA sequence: TGCGCCAGCAGGCGGACAGGGGGCTGGGATGAGCAGTTCTTC.

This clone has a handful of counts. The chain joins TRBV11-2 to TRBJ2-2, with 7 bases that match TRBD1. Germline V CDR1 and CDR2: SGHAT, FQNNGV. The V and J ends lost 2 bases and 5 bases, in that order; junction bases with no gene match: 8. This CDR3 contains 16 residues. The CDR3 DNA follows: TGTGCCAGCAGCTTACAGCCAGGGGGTCGGACCGGGGAGCTGTTTTTT. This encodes CASSLQPGGRTGELFF. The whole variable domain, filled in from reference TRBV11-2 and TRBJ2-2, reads EAGVAQSPRYKIIEKRQSVAFWCNPISGHATLYWYQQILGQGPKLLIQFQNNGVVDDSQLPKDRFSAERLKGVDSTLKIQPAKLEDSAVYLCASSLQPGGRTGELFFGEGSRLTVL.

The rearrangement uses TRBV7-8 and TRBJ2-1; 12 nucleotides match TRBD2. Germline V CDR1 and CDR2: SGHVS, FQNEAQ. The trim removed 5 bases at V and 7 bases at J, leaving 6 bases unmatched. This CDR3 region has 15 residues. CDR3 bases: TGTGCCAGCAGCATACGGACTAGCGGGGTTAATGAGCAGTTCTTC. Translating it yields CASSIRTSGVNEQFF.

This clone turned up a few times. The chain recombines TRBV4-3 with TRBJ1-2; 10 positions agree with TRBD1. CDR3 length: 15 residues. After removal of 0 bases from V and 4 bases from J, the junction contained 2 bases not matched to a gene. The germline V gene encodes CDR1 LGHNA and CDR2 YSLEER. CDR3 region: CASSQDRTGGYGYTF. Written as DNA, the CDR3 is TGCGCCAGCAGCCAAGATCGGACAGGGGGCTATGGCTACACCTTC.

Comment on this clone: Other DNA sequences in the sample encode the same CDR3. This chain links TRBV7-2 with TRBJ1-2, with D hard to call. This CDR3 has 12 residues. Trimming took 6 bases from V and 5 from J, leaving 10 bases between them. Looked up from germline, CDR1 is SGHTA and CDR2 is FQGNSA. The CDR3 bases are TGTGCCAGCAGTCGGGGTGATTATGGCTACACCTTC. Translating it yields CASSRGDYGYTF. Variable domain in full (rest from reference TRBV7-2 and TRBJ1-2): GAGVSQSPSNKVTEKGKDVELRCDPISGHTALYWYRQSLGQGLEFLIYFQGNSAPDKSGLPSDRFSAERTGGSVSTLTIQRTQQEDSAVYLCASSRGDYGYTFGSGTRLTVV.

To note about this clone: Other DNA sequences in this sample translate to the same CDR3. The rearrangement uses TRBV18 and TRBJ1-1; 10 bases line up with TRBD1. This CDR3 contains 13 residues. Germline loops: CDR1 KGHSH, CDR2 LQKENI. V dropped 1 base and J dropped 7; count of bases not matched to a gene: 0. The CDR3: CASSPRDRGEAFF. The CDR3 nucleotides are TGTGCCAGCTCACCACGGGACAGGGGTGAAGCTTTCTTT. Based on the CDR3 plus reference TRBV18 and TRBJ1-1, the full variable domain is NAGVMQNPRHLVRRRGQEARLRCSPMKGHSHVYWYRQLPEEGLKFMVYLQKENIIDESGMPKERFSAEFPKEGPSILRIQQVVRGDSAAYFCASSPRDRGEAFFGQGTRLTVV.

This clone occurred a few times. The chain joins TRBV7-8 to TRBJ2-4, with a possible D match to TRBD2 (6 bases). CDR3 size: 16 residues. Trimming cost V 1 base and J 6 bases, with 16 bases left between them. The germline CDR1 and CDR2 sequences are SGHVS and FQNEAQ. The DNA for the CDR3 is TGTGCCAGCAGCTTAGGAGGAAGGAGGGCGGGAAACATTCAGTACTTC. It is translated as CASSLGGRRAGNIQYF.

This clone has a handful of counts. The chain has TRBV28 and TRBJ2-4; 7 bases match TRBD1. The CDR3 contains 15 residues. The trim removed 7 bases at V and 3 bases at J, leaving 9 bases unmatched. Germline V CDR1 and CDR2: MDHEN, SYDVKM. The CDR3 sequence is CASTTEGDSKNIQYF. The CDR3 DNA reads TGTGCCAGCACGACTGAGGGGGACAGCAAAAACATTCAGTACTTC.

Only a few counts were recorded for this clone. The CDR3 here is CASSRTTSGSSYEQYF. The CDR3, as DNA: TGTGCCAGCAGCCGAACAACTAGCGGCAGCTCCTACGAGCAGTACTTC. The gene calls are TRBV9 and TRBJ2-7; 8 nucleotides agree with TRBD2. The V and J ends lost 4 bases and 0 bases, in that order; junction bases with no gene match: 9. The CDR3 consists of 16 residues. CDR1 is SGDLS and CDR2 is YYNGEE in the germline V gene.

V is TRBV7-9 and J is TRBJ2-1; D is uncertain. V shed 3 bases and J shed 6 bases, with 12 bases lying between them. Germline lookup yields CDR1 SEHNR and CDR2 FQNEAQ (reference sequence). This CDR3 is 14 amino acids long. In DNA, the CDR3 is TGTGCCAGCAGCTTTAAGACTCCTCTCAATGAGCAGTTCTTC. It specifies CASSFKTPLNEQFF.

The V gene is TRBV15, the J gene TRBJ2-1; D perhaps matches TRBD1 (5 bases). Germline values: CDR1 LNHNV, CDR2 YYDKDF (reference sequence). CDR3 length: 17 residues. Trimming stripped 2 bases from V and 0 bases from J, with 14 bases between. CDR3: CATSRQVGASSYNEQFF. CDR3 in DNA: TGTGCCACCAGCAGACAGGTTGGGGCTAGCTCCTACAATGAGCAGTTCTTC.

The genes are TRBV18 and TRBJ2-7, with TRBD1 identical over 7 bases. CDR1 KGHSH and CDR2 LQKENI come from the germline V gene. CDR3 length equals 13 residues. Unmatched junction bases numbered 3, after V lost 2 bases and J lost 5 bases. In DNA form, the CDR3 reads TGTGCCAGCTCACCAGACAGGGCCCACGAGCAGTACTTC. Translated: CASSPDRAHEQYF.

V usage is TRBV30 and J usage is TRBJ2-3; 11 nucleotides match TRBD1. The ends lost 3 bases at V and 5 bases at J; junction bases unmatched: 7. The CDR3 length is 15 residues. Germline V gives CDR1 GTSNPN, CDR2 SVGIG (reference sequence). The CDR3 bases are TGTGCCTGGAGAGCGGGACAGGGGGTAAAAGATACGCAGTATTTT. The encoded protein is CAWRAGQGVKDTQYF.

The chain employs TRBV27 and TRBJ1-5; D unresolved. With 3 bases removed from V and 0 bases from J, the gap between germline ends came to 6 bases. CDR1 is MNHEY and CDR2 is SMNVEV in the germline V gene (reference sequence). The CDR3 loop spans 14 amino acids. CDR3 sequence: CASSFRYSNQPQHF. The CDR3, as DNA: TGTGCCAGCAGTTTCCGGTATAGCAATCAGCCCCAGCATTTT.

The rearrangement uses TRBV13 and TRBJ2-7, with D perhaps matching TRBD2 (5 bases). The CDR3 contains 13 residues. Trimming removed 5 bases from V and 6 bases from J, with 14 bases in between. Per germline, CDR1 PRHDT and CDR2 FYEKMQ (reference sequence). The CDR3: CASSPIGVLEQYF. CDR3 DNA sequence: TGTGCCAGCAGCCCAATCGGGGTACTCGAGCAGTACTTC.

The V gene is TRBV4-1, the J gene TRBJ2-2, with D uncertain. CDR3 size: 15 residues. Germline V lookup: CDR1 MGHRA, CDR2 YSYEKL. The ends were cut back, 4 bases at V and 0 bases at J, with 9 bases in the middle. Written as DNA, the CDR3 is TGCGCCAGCAGCCTCATTTCATCGAACACCGGGGAGCTGTTTTTT. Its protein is CASSLISSNTGELFF.

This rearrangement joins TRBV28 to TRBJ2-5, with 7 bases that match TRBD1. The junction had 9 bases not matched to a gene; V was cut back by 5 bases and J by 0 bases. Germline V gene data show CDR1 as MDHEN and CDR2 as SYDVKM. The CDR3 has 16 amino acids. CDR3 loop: CASSTLQGLYQETQYF. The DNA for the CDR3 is TGTGCCAGCAGTACCCTACAGGGGTTGTACCAAGAGACCCAGTACTTC.

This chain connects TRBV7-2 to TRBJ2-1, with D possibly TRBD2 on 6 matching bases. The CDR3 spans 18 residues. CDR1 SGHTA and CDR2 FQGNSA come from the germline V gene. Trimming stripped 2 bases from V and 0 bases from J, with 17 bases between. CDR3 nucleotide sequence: TGTGCCAGCAGCTTACCTCGCGGCGGGGCCAGCTCCTACAATGAGCAGTTCTTC. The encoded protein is CASSLPRGGASSYNEQFF.

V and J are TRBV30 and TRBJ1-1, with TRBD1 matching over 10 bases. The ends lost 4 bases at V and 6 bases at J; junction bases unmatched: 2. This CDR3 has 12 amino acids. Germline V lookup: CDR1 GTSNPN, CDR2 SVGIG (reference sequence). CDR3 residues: CAWTGTGAEAFF. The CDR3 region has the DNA TGTGCCTGGACCGGGACAGGGGCTGAAGCTTTCTTT.

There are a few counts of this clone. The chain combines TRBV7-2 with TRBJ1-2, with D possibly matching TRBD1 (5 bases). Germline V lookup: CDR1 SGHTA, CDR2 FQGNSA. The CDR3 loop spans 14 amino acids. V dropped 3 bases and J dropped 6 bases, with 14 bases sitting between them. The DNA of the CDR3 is TGTGCCAGCAGCTTCCGCAGGGCGCAAGATGGCTACACCTTC. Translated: CASSFRRAQDGYTF.

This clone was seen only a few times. For the CDR3, the DNA is TGTGCCAGCCGAATACACCTGAACACCGGGGAGCTGTTTTTT. It is translated as CASRIHLNTGELFF. The chain combines TRBV6-5 with TRBJ2-2; the D is unclear. Trimming took 8 bases from V and 1 from J, leaving 11 bases between them. Germline CDR1 reads MNHEY; CDR2 reads SVGAGI. The CDR3 covers 14 residues.

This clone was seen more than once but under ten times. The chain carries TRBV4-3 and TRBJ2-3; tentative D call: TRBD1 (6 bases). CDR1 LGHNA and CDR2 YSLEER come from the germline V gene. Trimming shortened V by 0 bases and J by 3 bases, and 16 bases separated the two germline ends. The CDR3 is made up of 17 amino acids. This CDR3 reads CASSQDMRRGRTDTQYF. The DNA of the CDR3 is TGCGCCAGCAGCCAAGATATGCGCAGGGGTCGGACAGATACGCAGTATTTT.

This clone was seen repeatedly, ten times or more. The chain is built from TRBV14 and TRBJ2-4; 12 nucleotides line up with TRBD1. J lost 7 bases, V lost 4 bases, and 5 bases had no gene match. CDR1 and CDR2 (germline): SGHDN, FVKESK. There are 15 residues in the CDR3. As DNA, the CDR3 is TGTGCCAGCAGCCCCGGGACAGGGGGCTGGAACATTCAGTACTTC. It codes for CASSPGTGGWNIQYF.

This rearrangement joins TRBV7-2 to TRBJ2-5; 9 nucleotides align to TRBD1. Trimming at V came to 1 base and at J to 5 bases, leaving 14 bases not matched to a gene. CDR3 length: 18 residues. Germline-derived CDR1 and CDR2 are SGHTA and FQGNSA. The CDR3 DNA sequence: TGTGCCAGCAGCTTAGTCGGTCTGGGACAGGGTTTAGGGGAGACCCAGTACTTC. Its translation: CASSLVGLGQGLGETQYF.

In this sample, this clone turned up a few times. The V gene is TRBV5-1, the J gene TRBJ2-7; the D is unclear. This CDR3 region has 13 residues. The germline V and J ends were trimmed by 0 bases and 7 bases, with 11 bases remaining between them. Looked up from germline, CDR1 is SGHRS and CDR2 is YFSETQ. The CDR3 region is CASSLGQAGEQYF. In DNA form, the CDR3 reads TGCGCCAGCAGCTTGGGGCAGGCAGGAGAGCAGTACTTC.